Below are 23 T cell receptor beta chains sequenced from a single sample in a study of blood T cells in healthy people across ages. A J-beta primer mix and a sample-barcoded 5' primer were used in a second PCR of roughly 7 to 12 cycles. TCRdb called the 5' RACE reads again in MiXCR, with one record for every CDR3 protein. The table has around 500,000 distinct CDR3 sequences, more than 45% seen once. Sequenced sample: blood. The receptors stem from an elderly man in good health.

The chain recombines TRBV7-2 with TRBJ2-1; D might be TRBD2 (5 bases). The CDR3 runs 13 residues. Trimming removed 6 bases from V and 6 bases from J, with 12 bases in between. Germline lookup yields CDR1 SGHTA and CDR2 FQGNSA. Here the CDR3 DNA reads TGTGCCAGCAGAAGCGGTCCGCTCAATGAGCAGTTCTTC. Its translation: CASRSGPLNEQFF. Supplemented by reference TRBV7-2 and TRBJ2-1, the full variable domain reads GAGVSQSPSNKVTEKGKDVELRCDPISGHTALYWYRQSLGQGLEFLIYFQGNSAPDKSGLPSDRFSAERTGGSVSTLTIQRTQQEDSAVYLCASRSGPLNEQFFGPGTRLTVL.

This chain joins TRBV7-2 and TRBJ1-2, with a weak D call TRBD1 (5 bases). The germline CDR1 and CDR2 sequences are SGHTA and FQGNSA. Deletions cut 3 bases from V and 8 bases from J, with 13 bases between. The CDR3 is 13 residues long. Written as DNA, the CDR3 is TGTGCCAGCAGCTTGGGGCCCCTCATGGGCTACACCTTC. Translated: CASSLGPLMGYTF.

The gene calls are TRBV7-9 and TRBJ2-3; the match to TRBD2 covers 14 bases. CDR1 is SEHNR, CDR2 FQNEAQ, per germline (reference sequence). This CDR3 is 14 amino acids long. Unmatched junction bases numbered 9, after V lost 5 bases and J lost 14 bases. CDR3 loop: CASSPGGLAGAGYF. The CDR3 DNA reads as TGTGCCAGCAGCCCGGGGGGACTAGCGGGGGCAGGGTATTTT.

V and J are TRBV10-2 and TRBJ2-7; no clear D gene. CDR3 length: 13 amino acids. The V gene's germline CDR1 is WSHSY and CDR2 SAAADI. Trimming shortened V by 2 bases and J by 3 bases, and 8 bases separated the two germline ends. DNA for the CDR3: TGCGCCAGCAGTGAGCGGGCAAACTACGAGCAGTACTTC. Protein product: CASSERANYEQYF.

The chain joins TRBV2 to TRBJ2-5, with a possible D match to TRBD2 (6 bases). Germline V gives CDR1 SNHLY, CDR2 FYNNEI. The germline V and J ends were trimmed by 3 bases and 5 bases, with 25 bases remaining between them. The CDR3 is 18 residues long. The CDR3 reads CASSDEGLIGGADETQYF. CDR3 bases: TGTGCCAGCAGTGACGAGGGGTTAATAGGAGGGGCCGATGAGACCCAGTACTTC.

J is TRBJ2-7 and V is TRBV24-1; D perhaps matches TRBD2 (5 bases). V dropped 4 bases and J dropped 2 bases, with 14 bases sitting between them. This CDR3 comprises 15 residues. The germline V gene encodes CDR1 KGHDR and CDR2 SFDVKD. The CDR3 here is CATSDPRLNTYEQYF. The CDR3 DNA reads TGTGCCACCAGTGACCCCCGACTAAATACCTACGAGCAGTACTTC.

The count of this clonotype is one. V usage is TRBV9 and J usage is TRBJ2-1, with 10 bases that match TRBD2. Trimming cost V 0 bases and J 7 bases; bases outside gene matches: 4. This CDR3 has 15 residues. Germline CDR1 SGDLS, CDR2 YYNGEE. This CDR3 reads CASSVGGLATNEQFF. The CDR3 nucleotides read TGTGCCAGCAGCGTAGGGGGACTAGCGACGAATGAGCAGTTCTTC.

The chain joins TRBV10-3 to TRBJ1-2; a weak D match, TRBD1 (5 bases). Germline CDR1 ENHRY, CDR2 SYGVKD. This CDR3 has 13 residues. Trimming pared 0 bases from V and 8 bases from J, leaving 10 bases between. The CDR3 region is CAISESRDAGYTF. The CDR3, as DNA: TGTGCCATCAGTGAGTCGAGGGACGCCGGCTACACCTTC.

The chain joins TRBV7-2 to TRBJ2-1; D gene uncertain. The CDR3 has 12 amino acids. Per germline, CDR1 SGHTA and CDR2 FQGNSA. Trimming removed 0 bases at V and 9 bases at J, with 6 bases between. The CDR3 DNA sequence: TGTGCCAGCAGCTTAGCGCCAGGTGAGCAGTTCTTC. Protein sequence: CASSLAPGEQFF.

With respect to this clonotype: This could be a read error, since a much larger clone is one nucleotide away. The chain carries TRBV5-1 and TRBJ2-3, with D maybe TRBD2 (6 bases). Germline V CDR1 and CDR2: SGHRS, YFSETQ. The CDR3 loop spans 15 amino acids. The V gene lost 7 bases and the J gene lost 5 bases, with 20 bases spanning the gap. CDR3 loop: CASGRDSPPQDTQYF. CDR3 in DNA: TGCGCCAGCGGACGGGACTCCCCTCCCCAAGATACGCAGTATTTT. Full variable domain (outside the CDR3, taken from reference TRBV5-1 and TRBJ2-3): KAGVTQTPRYLIKTRGQQVTLSCSPISGHRSVSWYQQTPGQGLQFLFEYFSETQRNKGNFPGRFSGRQFSNSRSEMNVSTLELGDSALYLCASGRDSPPQDTQYFGPGTRLTVL.

V gene TRBV25-1 combines with J gene TRBJ2-1, with D uncertain. The length of the CDR3 is 11 residues. V was cut by 8 bases and J by 4 bases, with 6 bases left in between. The germline gives CDR1 MGHDK, CDR2 SYGVNS. The CDR3 spells CASGGYNEQFF. The CDR3, as DNA: TGTGCCAGCGGCGGTTACAATGAGCAGTTCTTC.

The rearrangement joins TRBV20-1 to TRBJ2-7; no firm D call. V was pared by 0 bases and J by 0 bases, with 12 bases between. Germline CDR1 and CDR2: DFQATT and SNEGSKA (reference sequence). The CDR3 has 15 residues. DNA of the CDR3: TGCAGTGCTAGAGATCTGGCTTATAGCTCCTACGAGCAGTACTTC. Its protein product is CSARDLAYSSYEQYF.

This rearrangement joins TRBV7-2 to TRBJ2-2; no reliable D call. V gave up 0 bases and J gave up 4 bases, with 6 bases separating them. The CDR3 sequence is 14 residues long. CDR1 is SGHTA and CDR2 is FQGNSA in the germline V gene. The DNA for the CDR3 is TGTGCCAGCAGCTTAGCGCCCGCCACCGGGGAGCTGTTTTTT. The encoded protein is CASSLAPATGELFF.

The chain has TRBV4-2 and TRBJ2-1; D is perhaps TRBD1 or TRBD2 (6 bases each). The germline CDR1 and CDR2 sequences are LGHNA and YNFKEQ. CDR3 length equals 13 residues. Deletions cut 7 bases from V and 6 bases from J, with 13 bases between. For the CDR3, the DNA is TGTGCCAGCAAAAAAGGAGGGGGCAATGAGCAGTTCTTC. Protein product: CASKKGGGNEQFF.

The chain has TRBV6-2 or TRBV6-3 and TRBJ2-1; the D gene is possibly TRBD1 (6 bases). Trimming shortened V by 5 bases and J by 10 bases, and 6 bases separated the two germline ends. The CDR3 is 10 residues long. Germline values: CDR1 MNHEY, CDR2 SVGEGT. The CDR3 reads CASSQGEQFF. Here the CDR3 DNA reads TGTGCCAGCAGTCAGGGGGAGCAGTTCTTC.

This clonotype has only a few counts. The chain employs TRBV25-1 and TRBJ2-3, with D perhaps being TRBD1 or TRBD2 (5 bases each). CDR1 is MGHDK, CDR2 SYGVNS, per germline. The CDR3 spans 14 residues. The V and J ends lost 3 bases and 4 bases respectively, with 11 bases between them. The CDR3 DNA reads TGTGCCAGCAGTGATCCGGGACGGCCAGATACGCAGTATTTT. Translating gives CASSDPGRPDTQYF.

The V and J genes are TRBV24-1 and TRBJ2-1, with TRBD2 matching over 7 bases. The length of the CDR3 is 16 residues. Germline V gene sequence: CDR1 KGHDR, CDR2 SFDVKD. Losses at the gene ends were 4 bases for V and 6 bases for J; bases not matched to a gene: 11. As DNA, the CDR3 is TGTGCCACCAGTGACACCGGGACTAATCTAATCAATGAGCAGTTCTTC. Amino acid sequence: CATSDTGTNLINEQFF.

CDR3 region: CASSPRTSVSSEQFF. CDR3 coding DNA: TGTGCCAGCAGCCCCCGGACTAGCGTGTCAAGTGAGCAGTTCTTC. The rearrangement uses TRBV7-3 and TRBJ2-1, with 9 bases lining up with TRBD2. The CDR3 has 15 residues. V gave up 5 bases and J gave up 9 bases; unmatched junction bases: 11. Germline V gene lookup returns CDR1 SGHTA and CDR2 FQGTGA. The complete variable domain, with remaining parts taken from reference TRBV7-3 and TRBJ2-1, reads GAGVSQTPSNKVTEKGKYVELRCDPISGHTALYWYRQSLGQGPEFLIYFQGTGAADDSGLPNDRFFAVRPEGSVSTLKIQRTERGDSAVYLCASSPRTSVSSEQFFGPGTRLTVL.

The rearrangement links TRBV3-1 to TRBJ1-2; D gene ambiguous. V lost 1 base, J lost 0 bases, and 6 bases lay in between. The CDR3 runs 14 residues. The germline CDR1 and CDR2 sequences are LGHDT and YNNKEL (reference sequence). This CDR3 is CASSQAWSNYGYTF. The CDR3 DNA follows: TGTGCCAGCAGCCAAGCTTGGTCTAACTATGGCTACACCTTC.

V gene TRBV30 combines with J gene TRBJ1-5; D uncertain. Germline lookup yields CDR1 GTSNPN and CDR2 SVGIG (reference sequence). There are 13 residues in the CDR3. The germline V and J ends were trimmed by 2 bases and 5 bases, with 10 bases remaining between them. The CDR3 protein is CAWSLTDYQPQHF. CDR3 nucleotide sequence: TGTGCCTGGAGTTTAACTGACTATCAGCCCCAGCATTTT.

This clonotype was detected a few times. The gene calls are TRBV2 and TRBJ1-5; D is unresolved. The CDR3 contains 14 residues. The germline gives CDR1 SNHLY, CDR2 FYNNEI. V was trimmed by 5 bases and J by 2 bases, leaving 10 bases between them. In DNA form, the CDR3 reads TGTGCCAGCAGTCGCAGTCGCGGCAATCAGCCCCAGCATTTT. This codes for CASSRSRGNQPQHF.

To note about this clonotype: A much larger clone lies one base from this, so it may be a read error. The rearrangement uses TRBV7-9 and TRBJ2-1; D gene unclear. Germline assignment: CDR1 SEHNR and CDR2 FQNEAQ (reference sequence). There are 18 residues in the CDR3. V was clipped by 2 bases and J by 0 bases, with 17 bases between them. CDR3: CASSLRNRARSSYNEQFF. The CDR3 DNA follows: TGTGCCAGCAGCTTAAGGAACAGAGCCAGAAGCTCCTACAATGAGCAGTTCTTC.

This clonotype showed up just a few times. The chain couples TRBV5-1 to TRBJ2-5, with D possibly TRBD1 on 5 matching bases. Trimming removed 0 bases from V and 4 bases from J, with 13 bases in between. The CDR3 is 15 residues long. Germline loops: CDR1 SGHRS, CDR2 YFSETQ. The CDR3 DNA is TGCGCCAGCAGCTTGGATGTGGCAGGGCGAGAGACCCAGTACTTC. This translates into CASSLDVAGRETQYF.